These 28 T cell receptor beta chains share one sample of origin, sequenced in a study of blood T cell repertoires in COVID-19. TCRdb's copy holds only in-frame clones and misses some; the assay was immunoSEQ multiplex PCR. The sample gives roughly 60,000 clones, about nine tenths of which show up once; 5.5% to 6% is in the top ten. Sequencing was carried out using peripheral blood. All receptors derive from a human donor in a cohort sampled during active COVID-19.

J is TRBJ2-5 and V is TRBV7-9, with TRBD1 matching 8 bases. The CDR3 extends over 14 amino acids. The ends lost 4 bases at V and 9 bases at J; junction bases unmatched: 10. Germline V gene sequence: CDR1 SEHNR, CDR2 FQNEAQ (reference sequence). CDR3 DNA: TGTGCCAGCAGCTCAGGGGGCTCGGGAGTTGCCCAGTACTTC. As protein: CASSSGGSGVAQYF.

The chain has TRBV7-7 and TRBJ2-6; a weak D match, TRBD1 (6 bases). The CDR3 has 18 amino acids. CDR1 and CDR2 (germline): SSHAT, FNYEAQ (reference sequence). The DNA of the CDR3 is TGTGCTAGGGTTCGGACAGCTACTATTAACTCTGGGGCCAACGTCCTGACTTTC. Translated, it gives CARVRTATINSGANVLTF. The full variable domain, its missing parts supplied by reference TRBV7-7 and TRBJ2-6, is GAGVSQSPRYKVTKRGQDVTLRCDPISSHATLYWYQQALGQGPEFLTYFNYEAQPDKSGLPSDRFSAERPEGSISTLTIQRTEQRDSAMYRCARVRTATINSGANVLTFGAGSRLTVL.

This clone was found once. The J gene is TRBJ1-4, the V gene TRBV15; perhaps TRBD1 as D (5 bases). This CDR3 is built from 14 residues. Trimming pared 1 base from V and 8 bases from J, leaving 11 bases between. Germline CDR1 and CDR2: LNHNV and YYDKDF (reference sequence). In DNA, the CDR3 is TGTGCCACCAGCAGAGGGGGGGGAAACGAAAAACTGTTTTTT. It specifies CATSRGGGNEKLFF.

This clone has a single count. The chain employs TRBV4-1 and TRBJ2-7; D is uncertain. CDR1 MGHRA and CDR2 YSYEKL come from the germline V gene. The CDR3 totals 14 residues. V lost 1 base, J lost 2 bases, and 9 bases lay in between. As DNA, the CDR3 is TGCGCCAGCAGCCAAGTCTCCAGGCCCTACGAGCAGTACTTC. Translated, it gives CASSQVSRPYEQYF.

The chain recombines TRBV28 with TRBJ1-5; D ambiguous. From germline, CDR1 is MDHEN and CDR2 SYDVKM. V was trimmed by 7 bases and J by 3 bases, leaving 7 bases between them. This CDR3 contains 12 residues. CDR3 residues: CASTGINQPQHF. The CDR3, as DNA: TGTGCCAGCACAGGCATCAATCAGCCCCAGCATTTT.

CDR3 loop: CASSEGLGTDNEQFF. For the CDR3, the DNA is TGTGCCAGCAGTGAAGGCCTGGGGACTGACAATGAGCAGTTCTTC. The chain uses TRBV2 and TRBJ2-1; perhaps TRBD2 as D (6 bases). The ends were cut back, 1 base at V and 5 bases at J, with 12 bases in the middle. CDR3 length equals 15 residues. Germline V gives CDR1 SNHLY, CDR2 FYNNEI.

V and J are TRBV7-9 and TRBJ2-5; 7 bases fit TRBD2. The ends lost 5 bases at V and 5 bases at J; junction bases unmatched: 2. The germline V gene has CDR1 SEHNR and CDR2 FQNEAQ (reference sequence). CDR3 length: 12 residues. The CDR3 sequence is CASSRGGETQYF. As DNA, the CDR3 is TGTGCCAGCAGCAGGGGAGGGGAGACCCAGTACTTC.

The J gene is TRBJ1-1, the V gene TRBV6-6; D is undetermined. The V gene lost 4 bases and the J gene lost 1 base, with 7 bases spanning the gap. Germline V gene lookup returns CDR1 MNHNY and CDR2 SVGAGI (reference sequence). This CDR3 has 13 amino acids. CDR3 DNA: TGTGCCAGCAGTTCCCCTACGAACACTGAAGCTTTCTTT. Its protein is CASSSPTNTEAFF.

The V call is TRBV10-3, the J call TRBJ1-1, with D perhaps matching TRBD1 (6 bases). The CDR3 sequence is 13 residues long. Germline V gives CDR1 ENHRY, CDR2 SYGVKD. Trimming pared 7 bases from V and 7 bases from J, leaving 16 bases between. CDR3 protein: CAIIPDRSYEAFF. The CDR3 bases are TGTGCCATCATCCCAGACAGGTCCTATGAAGCTTTCTTT.

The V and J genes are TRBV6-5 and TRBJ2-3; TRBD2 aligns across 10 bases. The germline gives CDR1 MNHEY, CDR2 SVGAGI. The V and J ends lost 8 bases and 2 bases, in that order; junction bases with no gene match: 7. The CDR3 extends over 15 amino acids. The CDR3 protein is CASLPSGGDTDTQYF. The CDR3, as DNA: TGTGCCAGCCTCCCGAGCGGGGGGGACACAGATACGCAGTATTTT.

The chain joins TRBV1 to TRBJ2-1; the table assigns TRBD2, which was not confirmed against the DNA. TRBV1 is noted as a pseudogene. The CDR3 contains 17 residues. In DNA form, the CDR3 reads TGCACCAGCAGCCAAGATGGGGGGGGGAGCTCCTACAATGAGCAGTTCTTC. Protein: CTSSQDGGGSSYNEQFF.

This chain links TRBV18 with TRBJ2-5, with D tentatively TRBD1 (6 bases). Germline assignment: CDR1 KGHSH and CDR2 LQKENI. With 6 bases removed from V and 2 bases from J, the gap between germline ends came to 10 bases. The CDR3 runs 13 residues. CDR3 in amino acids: CASSRTGQETQYF. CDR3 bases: TGTGCCAGCTCTCGCACAGGGCAAGAGACCCAGTACTTC. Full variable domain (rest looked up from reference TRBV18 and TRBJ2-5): NAGVMQNPRHLVRRRGQEARLRCSPMKGHSHVYWYRQLPEEGLKFMVYLQKENIIDESGMPKERFSAEFPKEGPSILRIQQVVRGDSAAYFCASSRTGQETQYFGPGTRLLVL.

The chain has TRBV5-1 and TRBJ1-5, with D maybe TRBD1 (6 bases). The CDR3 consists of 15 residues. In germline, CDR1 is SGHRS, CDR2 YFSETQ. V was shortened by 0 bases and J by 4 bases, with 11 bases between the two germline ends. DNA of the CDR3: TGCGCCAGCAGCTTGGCACCGGGACAAAATCAGCCCCAGCATTTT. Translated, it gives CASSLAPGQNQPQHF.

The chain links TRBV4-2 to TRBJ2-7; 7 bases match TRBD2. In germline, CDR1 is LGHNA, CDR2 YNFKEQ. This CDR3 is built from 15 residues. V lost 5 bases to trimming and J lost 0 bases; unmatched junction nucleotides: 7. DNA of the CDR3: TGTGCCAGCAGCAGAAGCGGGGTTATCTCCTACGAGCAGTACTTC. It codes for CASSRSGVISYEQYF.

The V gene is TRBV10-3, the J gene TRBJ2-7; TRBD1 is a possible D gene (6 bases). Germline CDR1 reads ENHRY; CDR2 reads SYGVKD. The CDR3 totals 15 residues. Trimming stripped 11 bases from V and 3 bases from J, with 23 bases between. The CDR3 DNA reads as TGTGCCTCCTCAGAAGGGGGTCAGAACATCTACGAGCAGTACTTC. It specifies CASSEGGQNIYEQYF.

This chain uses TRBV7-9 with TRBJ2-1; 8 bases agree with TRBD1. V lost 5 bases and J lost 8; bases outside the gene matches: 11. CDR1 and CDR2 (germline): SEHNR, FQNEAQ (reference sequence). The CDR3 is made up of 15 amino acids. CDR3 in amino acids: CASSITGGRWDEQFF. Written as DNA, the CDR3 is TGTGCCAGCAGCATAACAGGGGGTCGTTGGGATGAGCAGTTCTTC.

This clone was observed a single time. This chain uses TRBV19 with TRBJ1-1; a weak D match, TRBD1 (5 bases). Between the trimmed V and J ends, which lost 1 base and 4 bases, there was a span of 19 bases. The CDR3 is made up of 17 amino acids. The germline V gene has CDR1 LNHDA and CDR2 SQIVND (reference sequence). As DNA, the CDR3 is TGTGCCAGTAGTATAGTGGGCAGGGCCCGATCGACCACTGAAGCTTTCTTT. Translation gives CASSIVGRARSTTEAFF.

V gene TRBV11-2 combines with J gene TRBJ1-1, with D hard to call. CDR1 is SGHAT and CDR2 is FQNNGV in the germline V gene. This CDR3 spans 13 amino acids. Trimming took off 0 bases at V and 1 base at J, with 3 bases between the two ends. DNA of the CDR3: TGTGCCAGCAGCTTAGATAGGAACACTGAAGCTTTCTTT. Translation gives CASSLDRNTEAFF.

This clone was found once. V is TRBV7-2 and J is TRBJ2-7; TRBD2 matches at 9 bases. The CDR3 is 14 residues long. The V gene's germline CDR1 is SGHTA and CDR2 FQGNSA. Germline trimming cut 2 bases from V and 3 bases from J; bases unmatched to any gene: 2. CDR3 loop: CASSLQRGDYEQYF. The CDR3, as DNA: TGTGCCAGCAGCTTACAGCGGGGGGACTACGAGCAGTACTTC.

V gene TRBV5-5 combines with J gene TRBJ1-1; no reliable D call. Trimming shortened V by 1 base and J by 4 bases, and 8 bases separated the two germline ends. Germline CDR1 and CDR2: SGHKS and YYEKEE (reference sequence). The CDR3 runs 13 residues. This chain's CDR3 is CASSLSLGTEAFF. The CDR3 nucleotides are TGTGCCAGCAGCTTGTCCCTAGGCACTGAAGCTTTCTTT.

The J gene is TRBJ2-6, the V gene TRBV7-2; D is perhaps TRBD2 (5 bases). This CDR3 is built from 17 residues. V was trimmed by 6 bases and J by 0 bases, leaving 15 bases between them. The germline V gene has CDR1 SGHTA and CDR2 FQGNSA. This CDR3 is CASSTSSGSSGANVLTF. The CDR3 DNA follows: TGTGCCAGCAGTACCTCCTCGGGGAGCTCTGGGGCCAACGTCCTGACTTTC. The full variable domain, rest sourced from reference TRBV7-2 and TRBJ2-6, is GAGVSQSPSNKVTEKGKDVELRCDPISGHTALYWYRQSLGQGLEFLIYFQGNSAPDKSGLPSDRFSAERTGGSVSTLTIQRTQQEDSAVYLCASSTSSGSSGANVLTFGAGSRLTVL.

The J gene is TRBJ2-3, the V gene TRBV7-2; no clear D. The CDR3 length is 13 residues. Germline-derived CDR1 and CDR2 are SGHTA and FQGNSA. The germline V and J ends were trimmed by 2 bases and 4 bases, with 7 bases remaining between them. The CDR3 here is CASSLRRADTQYF. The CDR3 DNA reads TGTGCCAGCAGCTTAAGACGGGCAGATACGCAGTATTTT.

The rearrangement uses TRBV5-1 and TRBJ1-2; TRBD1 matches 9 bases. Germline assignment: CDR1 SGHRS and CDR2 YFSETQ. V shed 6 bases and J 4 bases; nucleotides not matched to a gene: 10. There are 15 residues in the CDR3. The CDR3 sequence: CASMDRDRVAYGYTF. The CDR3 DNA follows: TGCGCCAGCATGGACCGGGACAGGGTGGCCTATGGCTACACCTTC.

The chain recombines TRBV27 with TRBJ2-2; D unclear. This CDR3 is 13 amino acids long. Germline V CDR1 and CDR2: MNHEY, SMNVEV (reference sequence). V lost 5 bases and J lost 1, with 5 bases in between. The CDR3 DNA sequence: TGTGCCAGCAGTAGGAGGAACACCGGGGAGCTGTTTTTT. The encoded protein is CASSRRNTGELFF.

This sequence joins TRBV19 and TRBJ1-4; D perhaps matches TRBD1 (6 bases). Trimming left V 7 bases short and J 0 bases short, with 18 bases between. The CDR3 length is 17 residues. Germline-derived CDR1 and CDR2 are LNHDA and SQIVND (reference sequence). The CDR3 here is CASKEIDRSATNEKLFF. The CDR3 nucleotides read TGTGCCAGTAAGGAAATAGACAGGAGTGCAACTAATGAAAAACTGTTTTTT.

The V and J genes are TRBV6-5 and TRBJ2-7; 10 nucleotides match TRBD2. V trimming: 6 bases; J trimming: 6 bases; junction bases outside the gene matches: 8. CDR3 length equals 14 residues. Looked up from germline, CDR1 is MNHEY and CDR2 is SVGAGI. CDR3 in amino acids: CASSRSGGASEQYF. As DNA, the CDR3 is TGTGCCAGCAGCCGGAGCGGGGGGGCGAGCGAGCAGTACTTC.

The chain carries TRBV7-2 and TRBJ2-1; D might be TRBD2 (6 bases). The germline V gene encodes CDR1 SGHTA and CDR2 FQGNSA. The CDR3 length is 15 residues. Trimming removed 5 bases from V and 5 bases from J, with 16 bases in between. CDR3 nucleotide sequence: TGTGCCAGCAGCCCGAGGGACTGGACACACAATGAGCAGTTCTTC. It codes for CASSPRDWTHNEQFF.

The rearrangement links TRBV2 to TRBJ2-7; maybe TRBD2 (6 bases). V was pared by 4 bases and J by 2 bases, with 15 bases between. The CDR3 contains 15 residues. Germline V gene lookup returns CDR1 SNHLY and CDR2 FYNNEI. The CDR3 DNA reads TGTGCCAGCAGTGGGGCGGGGCGGGAAACCTACGAGCAGTACTTC. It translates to CASSGAGRETYEQYF.